This TCR beta chain was retrieved from a study of cytomegalovirus exposure and HLA in healthy donors. Findings of the study overall: DRB1 had the most TCR associations and HLA-C the fewest, a later analysis found, with rates varying by HLA locus. Based on reports, TCR beta sequences accurately predicted HLA-A and HLA-B alleles for most subjects.

This clone has only a few counts. The antigen remains undetermined. This specimen includes other DNA sequences encoding the same CDR3. It was with 60 Vbeta and 13 Jbeta primers that the PCR ran. The protocol was immunoSEQ multiplex PCR, while the TCRdb copy is restricted to in-frame clones and leaves out a portion. The sample includes some 170,000 clones, about two thirds of them seen just once. Germline assignment: CDR1 SGHRS and CDR2 YFSETQ. The CDR3 runs to 14 residues. Trimming took 2 bases from V and 1 from J, leaving 7 bases between them. Sequences were obtained from PBMCs. The receptor was derived from a woman aged 25 to 45 in good health and CMV-seronegative. J is TRBJ1-5 and V is TRBV5-1; D ambiguous. CDR3 sequence (DNA): TGCGCCAGCAGCTTCGGAGGGAGCAATCAGCCCCAGCATTTT. Translated, it gives CASSFGGSNQPQHF.